In this sample, the clone carrying this TCR beta chain turned up once. Trimming pared 5 bases from V and 8 bases from J, leaving 15 bases between. CDR3 size: 14 residues. Germline loops: CDR1 MDHEN, CDR2 SYDVKM. The assay was immunoSEQ multiplex PCR, and TCRdb's table has in-frame clones only and misses some. The data show about 110,000 clones, less than 95% seen once. The sample belongs to a study of T cell changes during pregnancy in multiple sclerosis. The sequencing here drew on peripheral blood, taken after pregnancy. This receptor was identified in a female donor with multiple sclerosis, enrolled in a pregnancy study. V usage is TRBV28 and J usage is TRBJ1-4; a possible D gene is TRBD1 (5 bases). CDR3 in DNA: TGTGCCAGCAGTACGGGCCGGGGGAAGGAAAAACTGTTTTTT. Its protein is CASSTGRGKEKLFF. Drawing the rest from reference TRBV28 and TRBJ1-4, the complete variable domain is DVKVTQSSRYLVKRTGEKVFLECVQDMDHENMFWYRQDPGLGLRLIYFSYDVKMKEKGDIPEGYSVSREKKERFSLILESASTNQTSMYLCASSTGRGKEKLFFGSGTQLSVL.